Listed below are T cell receptor beta chains from one sample, sequenced in a study of shared clonotypes between healthy human individuals. The table came from immunoSEQ multiplex PCR; TCRdb's copy has only in-frame clones and leaves some out. The table has 2 million to 2.5 million clones, almost 96% seen once; the top ten hold less than 0.15%. Sequenced material: naive CD4+ T cells sorted from blood. These receptors were collected from a man between 18 and 35 years old in good health. Both conserved end residues are part of each CDR3. The D gene is left open where the match is weak. The listing skips clone size in some rows; elsewhere it reads once, few, many or a size class.

cdr3_nt: TGTGCCATCAGCACGGGACTAGCGGGATATATCGGGGAGCTGTTTTTT
cdr3_aa: CAISTGLAGYIGELFF
j_call: TRBJ2-2
v_call: TRBV10-3
clone_size: .
d_call: TRBD2

cdr3_nt: TGCGCCAGCAGTGAACAGGGGGAGGCCGGGGAGCTGTTTTTT
cdr3_aa: CASSEQGEAGELFF
j_call: TRBJ2-2
v_call: TRBV10-1
clone_size: .
d_call: TRBD1

cdr3_nt: TGTGCCTGGAGTGAAGACCGAGGGAATTCACCCCTCCACTTT
cdr3_aa: CAWSEDRGNSPLHF
j_call: TRBJ1-6
v_call: TRBV30
clone_size: .
d_call: .

cdr3_nt: TGTGCCAGCATTGGGACAGGGCTTACCTACGAGCAGTACTTC
cdr3_aa: CASIGTGLTYEQYF
j_call: TRBJ2-7
v_call: TRBV6-1
clone_size: .
d_call: TRBD1

cdr3_nt: TGTGCCAGCAGCTTACCTCCGACAGGGAGGGAAGCTTTCTTT
cdr3_aa: CASSLPPTGREAFF
j_call: TRBJ1-1
v_call: TRBV7-2
clone_size: .
d_call: TRBD1

cdr3_nt: TGTGCCAGCAGCTTCCAGGGGAGCTCCTACAATGAGCAGTTCTTC
cdr3_aa: CASSFQGSSYNEQFF
j_call: TRBJ2-1
v_call: TRBV7-2
clone_size: .
d_call: .

cdr3_nt: TGTGCTAGCAGCTTAGCCCAGGGGCCAGTCAATGAGCAGTTCTTC
cdr3_aa: CASSLAQGPVNEQFF
j_call: TRBJ2-1
v_call: TRBV7-7
clone_size: .
d_call: .

cdr3_nt: TGCAGCGTTTCGACAGGGACGAACACCGGGGAGCTGTTTTTT
cdr3_aa: CSVSTGTNTGELFF
j_call: TRBJ2-2
v_call: TRBV29-1
clone_size: .
d_call: TRBD1

cdr3_nt: TGCGCCAGCACCGATTCCATGGGGGGTACCTACACCTTC
cdr3_aa: CASTDSMGGTYTF
j_call: TRBJ1-2
v_call: TRBV5-1
clone_size: .
d_call: .

cdr3_nt: TGCGCCAGCAGCTCGCCGGGTGGTCTAGCGGGGGGGACAGATACGCAGTATTTT
cdr3_aa: CASSSPGGLAGGTDTQYF
j_call: TRBJ2-3
v_call: TRBV5-1
clone_size: .
d_call: TRBD2

cdr3_nt: TGTGCCAGCAGTATAAATGAAAAACTGTTTTTT
cdr3_aa: CASSINEKLFF
j_call: TRBJ1-4
v_call: TRBV25-1
clone_size: .
d_call: .

cdr3_nt: TGTGCCAGCAGTGCTCTACTGGGGGCCGCCAATGAAAAACTGTTTTTT
cdr3_aa: CASSALLGAANEKLFF
j_call: TRBJ1-4
v_call: TRBV6-1
clone_size: .
d_call: .

cdr3_nt: TGTGCCAGCAGGAGACAGGGTGGGAATGAAAAACTGTTTTTT
cdr3_aa: CASRRQGGNEKLFF
j_call: TRBJ1-4
v_call: TRBV27
clone_size: .
d_call: TRBD1

cdr3_nt: TGTGCCAGCAGCCGCGGACTAGCGGGGGCCATGATCCAAGAGACCCAGTACTTC
cdr3_aa: CASSRGLAGAMIQETQYF
j_call: TRBJ2-5
v_call: TRBV9
clone_size: .
d_call: TRBD2

cdr3_nt: TGTGCCTGGTGTACGGACTTCAGCTCTGGAAACACCATATATTTT
cdr3_aa: CAWCTDFSSGNTIYF
j_call: TRBJ1-3
v_call: TRBV30
clone_size: .
d_call: .

cdr3_nt: TGTGCCAGCAGTGAGCCTATCTATGGCTACACCTTC
cdr3_aa: CASSEPIYGYTF
j_call: TRBJ1-2
v_call: TRBV6-1
clone_size: .
d_call: .

cdr3_nt: TGTGCCAGCAGCTTAGACAGGAGTGCAACTAATGAAAAACTGTTTTTT
cdr3_aa: CASSLDRSATNEKLFF
j_call: TRBJ1-4
v_call: TRBV7-8
clone_size: once
d_call: .

cdr3_nt: TGTGCCAGCGGGGACCCTAGCAATCAGCCCCAGCATTTT
cdr3_aa: CASGDPSNQPQHF
j_call: TRBJ1-5
v_call: TRBV28
clone_size: .
d_call: .

cdr3_nt: TGTGCCAGCAGTGAACGGGCAGGAGCTGGAAACACCATATATTTT
cdr3_aa: CASSERAGAGNTIYF
j_call: TRBJ1-3
v_call: TRBV2
clone_size: once
d_call: .

cdr3_nt: TGCGCCAGCAGCCGTGACAGGGGGCAAACCGGGGAGCTGTTTTTT
cdr3_aa: CASSRDRGQTGELFF
j_call: TRBJ2-2
v_call: TRBV5-1
clone_size: .
d_call: TRBD1

cdr3_nt: TGTGCCAGCAGTTACTCGGGACAGAAGCTGCCTACCCAGTACTTC
cdr3_aa: CASSYSGQKLPTQYF
j_call: TRBJ2-5
v_call: TRBV6-6
clone_size: .
d_call: TRBD1

cdr3_nt: TGCGCCAGCAGTGACCCAGTACCCGCTTTATCAGATACGCAGTATTTT
cdr3_aa: CASSDPVPALSDTQYF
j_call: TRBJ2-3
v_call: TRBV10-1
clone_size: .
d_call: .

cdr3_nt: TGTGCCAGTCGTGGGACAGGGACCAATCAGCCCCAGCATTTT
cdr3_aa: CASRGTGTNQPQHF
j_call: TRBJ1-5
v_call: TRBV19
clone_size: .
d_call: TRBD1

cdr3_nt: TGCGCCAGCAGCGCAACCGGGACAGGGGGCGAGACCCAGTACTTC
cdr3_aa: CASSATGTGGETQYF
j_call: TRBJ2-5
v_call: TRBV5-1
clone_size: .
d_call: TRBD1

cdr3_nt: TGTGCCAGTAGTAGCTCTTCCCGGGACAGGGACGAAAAACTGTTTTTT
cdr3_aa: CASSSSSRDRDEKLFF
j_call: TRBJ1-4
v_call: TRBV19
clone_size: once
d_call: TRBD1

cdr3_nt: TGCGCCAGCAGCCAAGATATCGGGAGGGCCTACAATGAGCAGTTCTTC
cdr3_aa: CASSQDIGRAYNEQFF
j_call: TRBJ2-1
v_call: TRBV4-1
clone_size: .
d_call: TRBD2

cdr3_nt: TGTGCCAGCAGACCCGGGACAGCCAATCAGCCCCAGCATTTT
cdr3_aa: CASRPGTANQPQHF
j_call: TRBJ1-5
v_call: TRBV6-5
clone_size: .
d_call: TRBD1

cdr3_nt: TGTGCCTGGAGTATCCAGGGAAACTCTGGAAACACCATATATTTT
cdr3_aa: CAWSIQGNSGNTIYF
j_call: TRBJ1-3
v_call: TRBV30
clone_size: .
d_call: .

cdr3_nt: TGTGCCATCAGCAAAGGGAGGAACTCCTACGAGCAGTACTTC
cdr3_aa: CAISKGRNSYEQYF
j_call: TRBJ2-7
v_call: TRBV10-3
clone_size: .
d_call: .

cdr3_nt: TGTGCCAGCAGCGCCGCTGCTTCCGGGGCCGAACAACACTTT
cdr3_aa: CASSAAASGAEQHF
j_call: TRBJ1-6
v_call: TRBV9
clone_size: .
d_call: .

cdr3_nt: TGTGCCAGCAGCGCCTACCAGGCGGCAGGTGGCTACACCTTC
cdr3_aa: CASSAYQAAGGYTF
j_call: TRBJ1-2
v_call: TRBV9
clone_size: .
d_call: .

cdr3_nt: TGTGCCAGCTCACATCCGTCGATCGGAGAGACCCAGTACTTC
cdr3_aa: CASSHPSIGETQYF
j_call: TRBJ2-5
v_call: TRBV18
clone_size: .
d_call: .

cdr3_nt: TGTGCCAGCAGCTCGGGACTAGCGGGAAACATTCAGTACTTC
cdr3_aa: CASSSGLAGNIQYF
j_call: TRBJ2-4
v_call: TRBV5-6
clone_size: .
d_call: TRBD2

cdr3_nt: TGTGCCATCAGTGAGAGACTAGCTTACGAGCAGTACTTC
cdr3_aa: CAISERLAYEQYF
j_call: TRBJ2-7
v_call: TRBV10-3
clone_size: .
d_call: TRBD2

cdr3_nt: TGTGCCAGCAGCCAAAGGACTAGCGGCTATAGCACAGATACGCAGTATTTT
cdr3_aa: CASSQRTSGYSTDTQYF
j_call: TRBJ2-3
v_call: TRBV7-2
clone_size: .
d_call: TRBD2

cdr3_nt: TGTGCCAGCAGTGAAAGTAAGGCCTTGAACACTGAAGCTTTCTTT
cdr3_aa: CASSESKALNTEAFF
j_call: TRBJ1-1
v_call: TRBV6-1
clone_size: .
d_call: .

cdr3_nt: TGTGCCAGCTCACAGACAGTTCCTTTCTCTGGGGCCAACGTCCTGACTTTC
cdr3_aa: CASSQTVPFSGANVLTF
j_call: TRBJ2-6
v_call: TRBV18
clone_size: .
d_call: .

cdr3_nt: TGCGCCAGCAGCTTGCTGTCTAGCGGCACAGATACGCAGTATTTT
cdr3_aa: CASSLLSSGTDTQYF
j_call: TRBJ2-3
v_call: TRBV5-1
clone_size: once
d_call: .

cdr3_nt: TGTGCCAGCAGCTTGGGGACAGCCGATGAAAAACTGTTTTTT
cdr3_aa: CASSLGTADEKLFF
j_call: TRBJ1-4
v_call: TRBV7-9
clone_size: .
d_call: TRBD1

cdr3_nt: TGCGCCAGCAGTAGACAGGTGGCTGCTTACAATGAGCAGTTCTTC
cdr3_aa: CASSRQVAAYNEQFF
j_call: TRBJ2-1
v_call: TRBV5-1
clone_size: .
d_call: .

cdr3_nt: TGTGCCAGCAGTAATCAGGGAATAAGGTCACCCCTCCACTTT
cdr3_aa: CASSNQGIRSPLHF
j_call: TRBJ1-6
v_call: TRBV28
clone_size: .
d_call: .

cdr3_nt: TGTGCCAGCAGTCGAGCGGGACAGGGCTCCTACGAGCAGTACTTC
cdr3_aa: CASSRAGQGSYEQYF
j_call: TRBJ2-7
v_call: TRBV6-5
clone_size: .
d_call: TRBD1

cdr3_nt: TGTGCCAGCAGCTTATGGCTACGCCCCTACGAGCAGTACTTC
cdr3_aa: CASSLWLRPYEQYF
j_call: TRBJ2-7
v_call: TRBV7-4
clone_size: .
d_call: .

cdr3_nt: TGTGCCACCAGCAGGGACAGGGCGATGAACACTGAAGCTTTCTTT
cdr3_aa: CATSRDRAMNTEAFF
j_call: TRBJ1-1
v_call: TRBV15
clone_size: .
d_call: TRBD1

cdr3_nt: TGTGCCATCAGTGATTACCGACGGGATCTGGGGGTGACGGGTGAAAAACTGTTTTTT
cdr3_aa: CAISDYRRDLGVTGEKLFF
j_call: TRBJ1-4
v_call: TRBV10-3
clone_size: once
d_call: .

cdr3_nt: TGCGCCAGCCGAGGCCTTGAGGGGCCTTACTACGAGCAGTACTTC
cdr3_aa: CASRGLEGPYYEQYF
j_call: TRBJ2-7
v_call: TRBV10-2
clone_size: .
d_call: .

cdr3_nt: TGCGCCAGCAGTGATTGGGACAGGGGTGACCACTATGGCTACACCTTC
cdr3_aa: CASSDWDRGDHYGYTF
j_call: TRBJ1-2
v_call: TRBV10-2
clone_size: .
d_call: TRBD1

cdr3_nt: TGTGCCTGGAGCAGAGGGCAAGAGACCCAGTACTTC
cdr3_aa: CAWSRGQETQYF
j_call: TRBJ2-5
v_call: TRBV30
clone_size: .
d_call: .

cdr3_nt: TGTGCCAGCTCACCACAGAGCGGGGGGGCCGATACGCAGTATTTT
cdr3_aa: CASSPQSGGADTQYF
j_call: TRBJ2-3
v_call: TRBV18
clone_size: .
d_call: TRBD2

cdr3_nt: TGTGCCAGCAGCCCGGACAGGGTTAGGAACGAGCAGTACTTC
cdr3_aa: CASSPDRVRNEQYF
j_call: TRBJ2-7
v_call: TRBV6-5
clone_size: .
d_call: TRBD1